A single sample is the source of the 18 T cell receptor beta chains below, sequenced in a study of graft-versus-host responses after intestinal transplantation. The antigens of these receptors remain unknown. This table comes from immunoSEQ multiplex PCR, and its TCRdb copy is limited to in-frame clones, with some not included. The data show 80,000 to 90,000 clones, 90% seen once. Sequenced here: unstimulated CD4+ T cells sorted from spleen or lymph node cells, sampled before intestinal transplant. These receptors all stem from a human donor who received an intestinal transplant.

This sequence joins TRBV10-3 and TRBJ2-1; D perhaps matches TRBD1 (5 bases). The CDR3 length is 17 residues. V lost 2 bases to trimming and J lost 9 bases, with 23 bases between them. Germline V gene lookup returns CDR1 ENHRY and CDR2 SYGVKD. The CDR3 coding sequence is TGTGCCATCAGTGAGAGCCCAGGGATTAGGCTGTCGGTTGAGCAGTTCTTC. Residues: CAISESPGIRLSVEQFF.

The genes are TRBV4-1 and TRBJ1-2; D call uncertain. There are 17 residues in the CDR3. Germline lookup yields CDR1 MGHRA and CDR2 YSYEKL. Trimming removed 0 bases at V and 0 bases at J, with 14 bases between. CDR3 protein: CASSQDWYSSANYGYTF. In nucleotides, the CDR3 is TGCGCCAGCAGCCAAGATTGGTACAGCTCCGCTAACTATGGCTACACCTTC.

This chain uses TRBV6-6 with TRBJ1-5; unclear D gene. The CDR3 runs 15 residues. Germline V gives CDR1 MNHNY, CDR2 SVGAGI (reference sequence). Trimming stripped 6 bases from V and 2 bases from J, with 14 bases between. The CDR3 DNA reads TGTGCCAGCAGGCCCTCTTGGGAGGGCAATCAGCCCCAGCATTTT. Translating it yields CASRPSWEGNQPQHF.

The V call is TRBV15, the J call TRBJ2-1, with 12 bases matching TRBD2. This CDR3 has 15 amino acids. After removal of 5 bases from V and 2 bases from J, the junction contained 1 base not matched to a gene. In germline, CDR1 is LNHNV, CDR2 YYDKDF (reference sequence). CDR3 region: CATSRLAGAYNEQFF. For the CDR3, the DNA is TGTGCCACCAGCCGACTAGCGGGGGCCTACAATGAGCAGTTCTTC. The full variable domain, with the rest looked up from reference TRBV15 and TRBJ2-1, is DAMVIQNPRYQVTQFGKPVTLSCSQTLNHNVMYWYQQKSSQAPKLLFHYYDKDFNNEADTPDNFQSRRPNTSFCFLDIRSPGLGDTAMYLCATSRLAGAYNEQFFGPGTRLTVL.

The sample holds one count of this clone. The rearrangement joins TRBV15 to TRBJ1-2; TRBD1 matches 11 bases. CDR1 is LNHNV, CDR2 YYDKDF, per germline (reference sequence). J gave up 8 bases and V 6 bases, and 8 bases lay outside the gene matches. CDR3 length: 14 residues. The CDR3 bases are TGTGCCACCAGGGGGGGGGACAGGGGGAGCGGCTACACCTTC. Its protein is CATRGGDRGSGYTF.

This chain connects TRBV5-1 to TRBJ1-1; possible D gene TRBD1, 5 bases. V was cut by 0 bases and J by 11 bases, with 14 bases left in between. Germline-derived CDR1 and CDR2 are SGHRS and YFSETQ. This CDR3 spans 13 amino acids. CDR3 nucleotide sequence: TGCGCCAGCAGCTTGGAGGGTAGGGGCGCGGCTTTCTTT. As protein: CASSLEGRGAAFF.

The chain couples TRBV14 to TRBJ2-5; D uncertain. The J call may not be correct, given that the DNA end is closer to TRBJ2-7. Germline V gene sequence: CDR1 SGHDN, CDR2 FVKESK. There are 13 residues in the CDR3. The CDR3 region has the DNA TGTGCCAGCAGCCGGTACGGGTTGTACGAGCAGTACTTC. Protein product: CASSRYGLYEQYF.

The chain couples TRBV18 to TRBJ1-6, with 7 bases identical to TRBD1. The CDR3 loop spans 15 amino acids. The V gene end was trimmed by 1 base and the J gene end by 4 bases; junction bases not matched to a gene: 1. CDR1 is KGHSH and CDR2 is LQKENI in the germline V gene. The CDR3 loop reads CASSPQGQYNSPLHF. The CDR3 DNA is TGTGCCAGCTCACCACAGGGACAGTATAATTCACCCCTCCACTTT.

This CDR3 reads CASSETSGGGVVTQYF. As DNA, the CDR3 is TGCGCCAGCAGTGAAACTAGCGGGGGGGGAGTAGTTACGCAGTATTTT. V usage is TRBV10-1 and J usage is TRBJ2-3; 13 bases match TRBD2. Germline CDR1 is WNHNN and CDR2 is SYGVQD (reference sequence). The CDR3 length is 16 residues. After removal of 3 bases from V and 8 bases from J, the junction contained 8 bases not matched to a gene.

This chain links TRBV14 with TRBJ2-3, with 8 bases aligning to TRBD2. CDR1 SGHDN and CDR2 FVKESK come from the germline V gene. Trimming took 2 bases from V and 2 from J; bases not matched to a gene: 3. The CDR3 covers 15 residues. CDR3 residues: CASSQLSGATDTQYF. The CDR3 DNA reads as TGTGCCAGCAGCCAACTTAGCGGGGCCACAGATACGCAGTATTTT.

V gene TRBV19 combines with J gene TRBJ1-5; TRBD1 matches 7 bases. In germline, CDR1 is LNHDA, CDR2 SQIVND (reference sequence). The CDR3 spans 15 residues. Trimming took 3 bases from V and 1 from J; bases not matched to a gene: 3. In DNA, the CDR3 is TGTGCCAGTAGTATGGGACAGATAAGCAATCAGCCCCAGCATTTT. The encoded protein is CASSMGQISNQPQHF.

The chain links TRBV5-1 to TRBJ2-5; D may match TRBD1 or TRBD2 (6 bases each). Trimming shortened V by 4 bases and J by 1 base, and 11 bases separated the two germline ends. This CDR3 has 14 amino acids. The germline V gene encodes CDR1 SGHRS and CDR2 YFSETQ. The CDR3 sequence: CASSMGGLQETQYF. The DNA for the CDR3 is TGCGCCAGCAGCATGGGGGGCCTCCAAGAGACCCAGTACTTC. Combining the CDR3 with reference TRBV5-1 and TRBJ2-5 gives the whole variable domain KAGVTQTPRYLIKTRGQQVTLSCSPISGHRSVSWYQQTPGQGLQFLFEYFSETQRNKGNFPGRFSGRQFSNSRSEMNVSTLELGDSALYLCASSMGGLQETQYFGPGTRLLVL.

J is TRBJ1-1 and V is TRBV6-5; no clear D gene. V gave up 0 bases and J gave up 2 bases, with 4 bases separating them. This CDR3 has 13 residues. Germline CDR1 is MNHEY and CDR2 is SVGAGI. This CDR3 is CASSYSSNTEAFF. For the CDR3, the DNA is TGTGCCAGCAGTTACTCGTCTAACACTGAAGCTTTCTTT.

This sequence joins TRBV6-1 and TRBJ2-7, with D perhaps matching TRBD2 (5 bases). V was cut by 2 bases and J by 0 bases, with 14 bases left in between. Germline V gene lookup returns CDR1 MNHNS and CDR2 SASEGT. This CDR3 region has 16 residues. CDR3 sequence reads: CASSESGTPSSYEQYF. The CDR3, as DNA: TGTGCCAGCAGTGAAAGCGGCACTCCCTCCTCCTACGAGCAGTACTTC.

V usage is TRBV18 and J usage is TRBJ2-2; 9 nucleotides agree with TRBD1. Germline trimming cut 10 bases from V and 0 bases from J; bases unmatched to any gene: 6. The CDR3 is 15 residues long. The V gene's germline CDR1 is KGHSH and CDR2 LQKENI. The CDR3: CAKPGQGPNTGELFF. The CDR3 DNA follows: TGTGCCAAACCGGGACAGGGTCCGAACACCGGGGAGCTGTTTTTT.

This sequence joins TRBV9 and TRBJ1-1; no clear D. CDR3 size: 15 residues. Trimming removed 3 bases at V and 4 bases at J, with 16 bases between. The germline CDR1 and CDR2 sequences are SGDLS and YYNGEE. CDR3 DNA sequence: TGTGCCAGCAGCGAAAAGGAGGGCGCAGGCACTGAAGCTTTCTTT. This sequence encodes CASSEKEGAGTEAFF. The full variable domain, rest sourced from reference TRBV9 and TRBJ1-1, is DSGVTQTPKHLITATGQRVTLRCSPRSGDLSVYWYQQSLDQGLQFLIQYYNGEERAKGNILERFSAQQFPDLHSELNLSSLELGDSALYFCASSEKEGAGTEAFFGQGTRLTVV.

The chain links TRBV5-1 to TRBJ2-2; D uncertain. The germline V gene encodes CDR1 SGHRS and CDR2 YFSETQ. CDR3 size: 13 residues. Trimming took 9 bases from V and 1 from J, leaving 10 bases between them. Here the CDR3 reads CATKAGNTGELFF. The CDR3 nucleotides read TGCGCCACCAAAGCAGGGAACACCGGGGAGCTGTTTTTT.

This chain joins TRBV13 and TRBJ2-1; the D is unclear. The germline V gene has CDR1 PRHDT and CDR2 FYEKMQ (reference sequence). The germline V and J ends were trimmed by 0 bases and 5 bases, with 8 bases remaining between them. There are 14 residues in the CDR3. The CDR3 DNA reads TGTGCCAGCAGCTTAGGCTGGCAGGACAATGAGCAGTTCTTC. Translating it yields CASSLGWQDNEQFF. The whole variable domain, remainder taken from reference TRBV13 and TRBJ2-1, is AAGVIQSPRHLIKEKRETATLKCYPIPRHDTVYWYQQGPGQDPQFLISFYEKMQSDKGSIPDRFSAQQFSDYHSELNMSSLELGDSALYFCASSLGWQDNEQFFGPGTRLTVL.